This T cell receptor (beta chain) was sequenced for a study of cytomegalovirus exposure and HLA in healthy donors. It was with 60 Vbeta and 13 Jbeta primers that the PCR ran. The assay was immunoSEQ multiplex PCR, and TCRdb's table has in-frame clones only and misses some. The repertoire holds 65,000 to 85,000 clones, with roughly 76% as singletons. This CDR3 has 15 residues. V was clipped by 6 bases and J by 4 bases; unmatched bases: 4. Germline V gene data show CDR1 as MNHEY and CDR2 as SVGAGI. General study points: In a later analysis, compared with equally common non-associated chains, HLA-associated beta chains were more expanded.

This clone was counted a few times. What it binds is unknown. Source material: PBMCs. The TCR sequence derives from a male donor in good health and CMV-seropositive. The chain couples TRBV6-5 to TRBJ2-3, with 13 bases matching TRBD2. The CDR3 nucleotides read TGTGCCAGCAGCTGGACTAGCGGGAGAGCAGATACGCAGTATTTT. Its translation is CASSWTSGRADTQYF.